These T cell receptor beta chains were read from a single sample in a study of T cell responses to AZD1222 COVID-19 vaccine. Measured with immunoSEQ multiplex PCR; TCRdb has only the in-frame clones, and not every one. This table has 120,000 or so clones, roughly 88% appearing once. Sequencing used peripheral blood, obtained on day 0 of AZD1222 vaccination. These receptors all stem from an adult in good health. CDR3s include the opening cysteine and the closing phenylalanine or tryptophan. D genes are given only for firm matches. Clone sizes are given selectively: once, few, many, or a class where the clone is expanded.

j_call v_call d_call clone_size cdr3_aa cdr3_nt
TRBJ2-4 TRBV7-2 NA NA CASSLGLQSKNIQYF TGTGCCAGCAGCTTAGGTTTACAGAGCAAAAACATTCAGTACTTC
TRBJ1-4 TRBV11-2 NA NA CASSLGHLTNEKLFF TGTGCCAGCAGCTTAGGCCACCTAACTAATGAAAAACTGTTTTTT
TRBJ2-5 TRBV7-3 NA NA CASSLSRAETQYF TGTGCCAGCAGCTTAAGCAGGGCTGAGACCCAGTACTTC
TRBJ1-1 TRBV2 NA NA CASSLGGQNTEAFF TGTGCCAGCAGTCTAGGCGGACAGAACACTGAAGCTTTCTTT
TRBJ2-3 TRBV11-2 TRBD1 once CASGQGAGDTQYF TGTGCCAGCGGACAGGGGGCGGGAGATACGCAGTATTTT
TRBJ1-4 TRBV28 TRBD1 once CASSSGQSNEKLFF TGTGCCAGCAGTTCGGGACAGTCTAATGAAAAACTGTTTTTT
TRBJ1-1 TRBV12-3/TRBV12-4 NA NA CASSLGLNTEAFF TGTGCCAGCAGTTTAGGGTTGAACACTGAAGCTTTCTTT
TRBJ1-5 TRBV5-1 NA once CASSSDGNQPQHF TGCGCCAGCAGCTCCGACGGAAATCAGCCCCAGCATTTT
TRBJ1-1 TRBV12-3/TRBV12-4 NA NA CASIRTINTEAFF TGTGCCAGCATTCGGACGATAAACACTGAAGCTTTCTTT
TRBJ1-2 TRBV7-2 NA NA CASSPDSEYGYTF TGTGCCAGCAGCCCGGACAGCGAGTATGGCTACACCTTC
TRBJ1-1 TRBV7-2 TRBD1 few CASSAGTARTEAFF TGTGCCAGCAGCGCCGGGACAGCCCGCACTGAAGCTTTCTTT